These 22 T cell receptor beta chains were sequenced from one sample in a study of shared clonotypes between healthy human individuals. Data came from immunoSEQ multiplex PCR; TCRdb stores just in-frame clones and leaves some out. The table shows around 2.3 million clones, with almost 96% occurring only once. The sample consisted of naive CD4+ T cells sorted from blood. Subset in this sample: CD45RA+ positively selected. All receptors come from a man aged 18 to 29 in good health.

This clone was observed a single time. The rearrangement links TRBV10-3 to TRBJ2-7; D is undetermined. Trimming left V 0 bases short and J 0 bases short, with 9 bases between. The germline V gene encodes CDR1 ENHRY and CDR2 SYGVKD. The CDR3 loop spans 15 amino acids. CDR3 residues: CAISESSTTSYEQYF. As DNA, the CDR3 is TGTGCCATCAGTGAGTCCTCCACGACCTCCTACGAGCAGTACTTC.

The chain is built from TRBV4-3 and TRBJ2-3; 8 bases are shared with TRBD2. V dropped 3 bases and J dropped 5; count of bases not matched to a gene: 10. The CDR3 has 16 amino acids. In germline, CDR1 is LGHNA, CDR2 YSLEER. The CDR3 sequence is CASSHFVSGNLDTQYF. The CDR3 DNA follows: TGCGCCAGCAGCCACTTTGTTAGCGGGAATTTAGATACGCAGTATTTT.

The CDR3 loop reads CASSLAGQSPEQYF. The CDR3 nucleotides are TGTGCCAGCAGCTTGGCAGGGCAGTCCCCCGAGCAGTACTTC. The chain uses TRBV7-6 and TRBJ2-7; tentative D call: TRBD1 (5 bases). The V and J ends lost 3 bases and 6 bases respectively, with 15 bases between them. The CDR3 runs 14 residues. The V gene's germline CDR1 is SGHVS and CDR2 FNYEAQ.

The V call is TRBV10-3, the J call TRBJ1-6, with unresolved D. The V end lost 1 base, the J end lost 10 bases, and 5 bases lay between the germline ends. The CDR3 runs 12 residues. Germline CDR1 and CDR2: ENHRY and SYGVKD. DNA for the CDR3: TGTGCCATCAGTGAGTTGGGATCACCCCTCCACTTT. This translates into CAISELGSPLHF.

The chain uses TRBV2 and TRBJ2-7; possibly TRBD2 for D (6 bases). Germline CDR1 SNHLY, CDR2 FYNNEI. CDR3 length: 14 amino acids. V lost 1 base and J lost 1, with 8 bases in between. CDR3 amino acids: CASSEGSGSYEQYF. The CDR3 DNA sequence: TGTGCCAGCAGTGAAGGGAGCGGGTCCTACGAGCAGTACTTC.

The genes are TRBV25-1 and TRBJ2-3; 7 bases are a match to TRBD2. The CDR3 extends over 17 amino acids. CDR1 MGHDK and CDR2 SYGVNS come from the germline V gene. J was trimmed by 2 bases and V by 1 base; bases with no gene match: 9. CDR3 nucleotides: TGTGCCAGCAGTGAATCTCGACTAGCTTGGCCCACAGATACGCAGTATTTT. It yields the protein CASSESRLAWPTDTQYF.

V gene TRBV10-3 combines with J gene TRBJ2-7; D uncertain. The CDR3 runs 15 residues. V was clipped by 3 bases and J by 2 bases, with 14 bases between them. The germline V gene encodes CDR1 ENHRY and CDR2 SYGVKD. Here the CDR3 reads CAISERDRPTYEQYF. In nucleotides, the CDR3 is TGTGCCATCAGTGAAAGGGATAGGCCGACCTACGAGCAGTACTTC.

The chain combines TRBV19 with TRBJ1-2; D perhaps matches TRBD1 (5 bases). This CDR3 region has 15 residues. CDR1 and CDR2 from the germline V gene are LNHDA and SQIVND (reference sequence). Deletions cut 5 bases from V and 5 bases from J, with 18 bases between. CDR3 amino acids: CASSVQSFGTYGYTF. The DNA of the CDR3 is TGTGCCAGTAGTGTTCAGTCTTTCGGGACGTATGGCTACACCTTC.

The V call is TRBV7-2, the J call TRBJ2-3; 11 bases fit TRBD2. Germline assignment: CDR1 SGHTA and CDR2 FQGNSA. This CDR3 is 15 amino acids long. The V gene end was trimmed by 5 bases and the J gene end by 6 bases; junction bases not matched to a gene: 7. The CDR3 nucleotides read TGTGCCAGCAGCGCCCGACTAGCGGGGTTCGATACGCAGTATTTT. It yields the protein CASSARLAGFDTQYF.

The V call is TRBV6-6, the J call TRBJ2-1; a weak D match, TRBD2 (6 bases). This CDR3 is 15 amino acids long. Germline-derived CDR1 and CDR2 are MNHNY and SVGAGI (reference sequence). Deletions cut 2 bases from V and 7 bases from J, with 15 bases between. The CDR3 sequence is CASSYPGRGKNEQFF. The CDR3 DNA reads TGTGCCAGCAGTTACCCGGGACGGGGGAAGAATGAGCAGTTCTTC.

V gene TRBV28 combines with J gene TRBJ2-5; possible D gene TRBD1, 5 bases. Trimming pared 3 bases from V and 7 bases from J, leaving 12 bases between. The CDR3 has 13 amino acids. Germline V lookup: CDR1 MDHEN, CDR2 SYDVKM. The CDR3 is CASSFQTTGTQYF. CDR3 bases: TGTGCCAGCAGTTTCCAGACCACAGGGACCCAGTACTTC.

This chain connects TRBV29-1 to TRBJ2-7; D might be TRBD2 (6 bases). The V gene lost 5 bases and the J gene lost 2 bases, with 13 bases spanning the gap. The CDR3 consists of 13 residues. Germline V gene sequence: CDR1 SQVTM, CDR2 ANQGSEA. CDR3 sequence (DNA): TGCAGCGTTTCCCCGGGGGTAGCCTACGAGCAGTACTTC. Amino acids: CSVSPGVAYEQYF.

This chain links TRBV11-2 with TRBJ1-6, with D hard to call. V lost 1 base and J 10 bases, leaving 5 bases between the germline ends. Germline-derived CDR1 and CDR2 are SGHAT and FQNNGV. The CDR3 runs 12 residues. The CDR3 DNA reads TGTGCCAGCAGCTTAGGGGCGTCACCCCTCCACTTT. It translates to CASSLGASPLHF.

J is TRBJ1-5 and V is TRBV11-2, with a tentative D call TRBD1 (5 bases). The CDR3 totals 15 residues. Germline loops: CDR1 SGHAT, CDR2 FQNNGV. V lost 3 bases, J lost 3 bases, and 12 bases lay in between. The CDR3 region is CASSLGTKPNQPQHF. The CDR3 DNA reads as TGTGCCAGCAGCTTGGGGACCAAGCCCAATCAGCCCCAGCATTTT.

This clone was found a few times. Additional DNA sequences in this sample encode the identical CDR3. The gene calls are TRBV6-5 and TRBJ2-1; D gene uncertain. This CDR3 spans 11 amino acids. Germline V gives CDR1 MNHEY, CDR2 SVGAGI. Deletions cut 6 bases from V and 5 bases from J, with 5 bases between. CDR3 loop: CASSRDNEQFF. DNA of the CDR3: TGTGCCAGCAGCCGGGACAATGAGCAGTTCTTC.

The CDR3 coding sequence is TGTGCCAGCAGCCGAGGAGGGCAGGGAAACACAGATACGCAGTATTTT. Translated, it gives CASSRGGQGNTDTQYF. The chain links TRBV5-4 to TRBJ2-3, with D possibly TRBD2 on 6 matching bases. V shed 4 bases and J shed 2 bases, with 17 bases lying between them. Germline V gives CDR1 SGHNT, CDR2 YYREEE (reference sequence). The CDR3 consists of 16 residues.

The chain couples TRBV28 to TRBJ2-7; possibly TRBD1 or TRBD2 for D (5 bases each). The germline V gene encodes CDR1 MDHEN and CDR2 SYDVKM. The V and J ends lost 6 bases and 2 bases respectively, with 11 bases between them. The CDR3 is 13 residues long. CDR3 in DNA: TGTGCCAGCAGGGGACCGAGGACCTACGAGCAGTACTTC. As protein: CASRGPRTYEQYF.

This clone was recorded only once. This sequence joins TRBV28 and TRBJ2-1; D possibly corresponds to TRBD1 (5 bases). The CDR3 is 15 amino acids. Germline V gives CDR1 MDHEN, CDR2 SYDVKM. V lost 5 bases, J lost 3 bases, and 14 bases lay in between. Written as DNA, the CDR3 is TGTGCCAGCAGTGGGTCCCAGGGTAGCTACAATGAGCAGTTCTTC. It encodes CASSGSQGSYNEQFF.

The genes are TRBV18 and TRBJ2-1; 9 nucleotides match TRBD2. The CDR3 spans 15 residues. J gave up 8 bases and V 1 base, and 6 bases lay outside the gene matches. The germline CDR1 and CDR2 sequences are KGHSH and LQKENI. The CDR3 DNA reads TGTGCCAGCTCACCACTAGCGGGAGACGACTATGAGCAGTTCTTC. It codes for CASSPLAGDDYEQFF.

The chain links TRBV2 to TRBJ1-6; D might be TRBD1 (5 bases). The V and J ends lost 3 bases and 11 bases respectively, with 5 bases between them. This CDR3 contains 11 residues. Germline V CDR1 and CDR2: SNHLY, FYNNEI. The CDR3 here is CASSEGPPLHF. The CDR3 DNA is TGTGCCAGCAGTGAGGGACCACCCCTCCACTTT.

The chain employs TRBV6-1 and TRBJ2-5, with TRBD2 identical over 7 bases. V dropped 6 bases and J dropped 3; count of bases not matched to a gene: 7. The CDR3 is 14 amino acids. Germline V CDR1 and CDR2: MNHNS, SASEGT. In nucleotides, the CDR3 is TGTGCCAGCAGGCGGGGGACCGCTAAAGAGACCCAGTACTTC. Translated, it gives CASRRGTAKETQYF.

This chain uses TRBV5-6 with TRBJ1-5; D gene unclear. The V and J ends lost 0 bases and 1 base respectively, with 5 bases between them. The CDR3 covers 14 residues. Germline loops: CDR1 SGHDT, CDR2 YYEEEE. The CDR3 is CASSLGESNQPQHF. The DNA of the CDR3 is TGTGCCAGCAGCTTGGGGGAAAGCAATCAGCCCCAGCATTTT.